One sample yielded the 26 T cell receptor beta chains listed below, sequenced in a study of T cell repertoires in cytomegalovirus infection. TCRdb itself ran the reads through MiXCR, one entry per CDR3 protein. The data hold around 440,000 distinct CDR3 sequences, with around 11% observed a single time. The specimen sequenced was PBMCs. These receptors came from a human donor in good health (CMV status not recorded). Some clones in this sample may be carry-over from other donors' samples.

This clonotype has at least ten counts. The chain is built from TRBV7-9 and TRBJ1-1; unclear D gene. The CDR3 is 12 residues long. Trimming left V 5 bases short and J 2 bases short, with 6 bases between. The germline V gene has CDR1 SEHNR and CDR2 FQNEAQ (reference sequence). The CDR3 region is CASSLDNTEAFF. The CDR3 DNA sequence: TGTGCCAGCAGCCTAGACAACACTGAAGCTTTCTTT.

This clonotype has more than one count but fewer than ten. This chain connects TRBV10-3 to TRBJ2-7; 14 nucleotides line up with TRBD2. The CDR3 contains 19 residues. Germline V lookup: CDR1 ENHRY, CDR2 SYGVKD. CDR3 in DNA: TGTGCTACCCCCGATCAGGGACTAGCGGGAGAGTTCAGTACCTACGAGCAGTACTTC. Protein sequence: CATPDQGLAGEFSTYEQYF.

In this sample, this clonotype turned up many times. This chain joins TRBV7-8 and TRBJ2-3; D is unresolved. Trimming stripped 8 bases from V and 1 base from J, with 4 bases between. This CDR3 region has 11 residues. Germline CDR1 reads SGHVS; CDR2 reads FQNEAQ. The CDR3 loop is CASPRTDTQYF. The CDR3 nucleotides are TGTGCCAGCCCACGCACAGATACGCAGTATTTT. Full variable domain (missing parts from reference TRBV7-8 and TRBJ2-3): GAGVSQSPRYKVAKRGQDVALRCDPISGHVSLFWYQQALGQGPEFLTYFQNEAQLDKSGLPSDRFFAERPEGSVSTLKIQRTQQEDSAVYLCASPRTDTQYFGPGTRLTVL.

This clonotype was recorded at least ten times. The chain uses TRBV7-8 and TRBJ1-4, with a weak D call TRBD1 (6 bases). Deletions cut 5 bases from V and 2 bases from J, with 18 bases between. Germline CDR1 SGHVS, CDR2 FQNEAQ. This CDR3 is built from 17 residues. Written as DNA, the CDR3 is TGTGCCAGCAGCCAATACAGGGTTGCGGCTACTAATGAAAAACTGTTTTTT. Its protein product is CASSQYRVAATNEKLFF.

This sequence joins TRBV29-1 and TRBJ1-2, with TRBD1 matching 8 bases. CDR1 and CDR2 (germline): SQVTM, ANQGSEA. V dropped 5 bases and J dropped 2; count of bases not matched to a gene: 4. This CDR3 region has 13 residues. The CDR3 DNA follows: TGCAGCGTTCCGGGACAGGAGAACTATGGCTACACCTTC. Translation gives CSVPGQENYGYTF.

About this clonotype: A read error is possible here, since a much larger clone lies one base away. The chain recombines TRBV7-9 with TRBJ1-2; 8 bases align to TRBD1. The CDR3 runs to 14 residues. With V trimmed by 4 bases and J by 5 bases, 6 bases remained unmatched. Germline V gene data show CDR1 as SEHNR and CDR2 as FQNEAQ (reference sequence). This CDR3 reads CASSSRTGLYGYTF. CDR3 nucleotide sequence: TGTGCCAGCAGCTCGAGGACAGGGCTTTATGGCTACACCTTC.

This clonotype was detected ten times or more. V gene TRBV5-1 combines with J gene TRBJ2-2, with D possibly TRBD1 on 6 matching bases. The germline V gene has CDR1 SGHRS and CDR2 YFSETQ. The CDR3 spans 15 residues. The V end was cut by 3 bases, the J end by 7 bases, with 16 bases between. The DNA of the CDR3 is TGCGCCAGCAGCTCGCGATCAGGGGAAGACGGGGAGCTGTTTTTT. Translated: CASSSRSGEDGELFF.

This clonotype was counted only a few times. The chain has TRBV14 and TRBJ2-1; D not certain. The CDR3 runs 11 residues. Per germline, CDR1 SGHDN and CDR2 FVKESK. The ends were cut back, 3 bases at V and 14 bases at J, with 11 bases in the middle. The CDR3 bases are TGTGCCAGCAGCCACGGCTACGAGGAGTTCTTC. Translation: CASSHGYEEFF.

The chain links TRBV29-1 to TRBJ1-3; unclear D gene. Germline-derived CDR1 and CDR2 are SQVTM and ANQGSEA. With 4 bases removed from V and 0 bases from J, the gap between germline ends came to 7 bases. This CDR3 spans 13 amino acids. The CDR3 protein is CSVARNSGNTIYF. The DNA of the CDR3 is TGCAGCGTTGCCAGGAACTCTGGAAACACCATATATTTT.

Ten or more counts support this clonotype. The genes are TRBV7-2 and TRBJ1-3; D uncertain. Germline-derived CDR1 and CDR2 are SGHTA and FQGNSA. There are 14 residues in the CDR3. Trimming left V 2 bases short and J 2 bases short, with 7 bases between. CDR3 amino acids: CASSLPTAGNTIYF. The CDR3 coding sequence is TGTGCCAGCAGCTTACCCACAGCTGGAAACACCATATATTTT. The whole variable domain, filled in from reference TRBV7-2 and TRBJ1-3, reads GAGVSQSPSNKVTEKGKDVELRCDPISGHTALYWYRQSLGQGLEFLIYFQGNSAPDKSGLPSDRFSAERTGGSVSTLTIQRTQQEDSAVYLCASSLPTAGNTIYFGEGSWLTVV.

There are many counts of this clonotype. This chain uses TRBV11-2 with TRBJ2-1; D is uncertain. Trimming took 1 base from V and 3 from J, leaving 16 bases between them. Germline loops: CDR1 SGHAT, CDR2 FQNNGV. This CDR3 region has 17 residues. CDR3 sequence: CASSLVGKGPYYNEQFF. The CDR3, as DNA: TGTGCCAGCAGCTTAGTGGGGAAGGGCCCCTACTACAATGAGCAGTTCTTC.

This clonotype turned up a few times. This sequence joins TRBV20-1 and TRBJ2-3; 11 bases line up with TRBD2. Per the germline V gene, CDR1 is DFQATT and CDR2 is SNEGSKA (reference sequence). V lost 6 bases to trimming and J lost 0 bases; unmatched junction nucleotides: 8. The CDR3 consists of 16 residues. The CDR3 spells CSAAGTSGRSTDTQYF. DNA for the CDR3: TGCAGTGCGGCCGGGACTAGCGGAAGAAGCACAGATACGCAGTATTTT.

This clonotype was detected many times. The chain employs TRBV6-1 and TRBJ2-1; 8 bases match TRBD2. Germline CDR1 reads MNHNS; CDR2 reads SASEGT. This CDR3 has 16 residues. With 7 bases clipped from V and 4 bases from J, the junction kept 12 bases outside the gene matches. CDR3 bases: TGTGCCAGCAAAAAATTACTAGCGGAACCTTACAATGAGCAGTTCTTC. It codes for CASKKLLAEPYNEQFF.

This clonotype has ten or more counts. The J gene is TRBJ2-5, the V gene TRBV12-3 or TRBV12-4; D is uncertain. Trimming stripped 10 bases from V and 1 base from J, with 7 bases between. This CDR3 is 11 amino acids long. CDR3 region: CATTRQETQYF. The CDR3 nucleotides are TGTGCCACCACACGCCAAGAGACCCAGTACTTC.

In this sample, this clonotype turned up many times. This rearrangement joins TRBV5-1 to TRBJ1-2; D unresolved. Germline CDR1 reads SGHRS; CDR2 reads YFSETQ. The CDR3 contains 16 residues. The ends were cut back, 0 bases at V and 7 bases at J, with 19 bases in the middle. The CDR3 DNA sequence: TGCGCCAGCAGCTTGGATCGGGCAGGTTCCTTAAGTGGCTACACCTTC. Translated, it gives CASSLDRAGSLSGYTF.

Ten or more counts support this clonotype. The chain links TRBV12-3 or TRBV12-4 to TRBJ2-7; D could derive from TRBD1 or TRBD2 (5 bases each). This CDR3 region has 15 residues. Trimming removed 5 bases at V and 3 bases at J, with 17 bases between. The CDR3 protein is CASSPQARGDYEQYF. CDR3 nucleotides: TGTGCCAGCAGTCCACAGGCGAGGGGTGACTACGAGCAGTACTTC.

Notes on this clonotype: A much larger clone differs by one base, so this may be a read error. CDR3 loop: CASSLIRARTDTQYF. The CDR3 coding sequence is TGTGCCAGCAGCTTGATACGGGCTAGGACAGATACGCAGTATTTT. The V gene is TRBV7-9, the J gene TRBJ2-3; D not resolved. V was pared by 3 bases and J by 3 bases, with 13 bases between. The CDR3 totals 15 residues. Germline V gives CDR1 SEHNR, CDR2 FQNEAQ (reference sequence).

This chain uses TRBV29-1 with TRBJ2-1; D remains ambiguous. Germline V lookup: CDR1 SQVTM, CDR2 ANQGSEA. There are 14 residues in the CDR3. The germline V and J ends were trimmed by 3 bases and 8 bases, with 17 bases remaining between them. CDR3 protein: CSVEWGRVADEQFF. The CDR3 DNA follows: TGCAGCGTTGAGTGGGGTCGGGTGGCCGATGAGCAGTTCTTC.

This clonotype was seen at least ten times. The V call is TRBV25-1, the J call TRBJ2-6; D unclear. Germline loops: CDR1 MGHDK, CDR2 SYGVNS. The V end lost 8 bases, the J end lost 4 bases, and 12 bases lay between the germline ends. This CDR3 comprises 14 residues. CDR3 region: CASADGSGANVLTF. As DNA, the CDR3 is TGTGCCAGCGCGGATGGGTCCGGGGCCAACGTCCTGACTTTC.

This clonotype occurred a few times. This chain joins TRBV20-1 and TRBJ2-3, with a weak D call TRBD2 (6 bases). With 2 bases removed from V and 2 bases from J, the gap between germline ends came to 14 bases. Germline CDR1 DFQATT, CDR2 SNEGSKA (reference sequence). The CDR3 has 15 amino acids. In nucleotides, the CDR3 is TGCAGTGCTAGACACCAGAGACTAGACACAGATACGCAGTATTTT. It codes for CSARHQRLDTDTQYF.

This clonotype has more than one count but fewer than ten. The chain is built from TRBV5-1 and TRBJ1-2; D perhaps matches TRBD1 (6 bases). The germline gives CDR1 SGHRS, CDR2 YFSETQ. V was shortened by 8 bases and J by 5 bases, with 16 bases between the two germline ends. The CDR3 length is 13 residues. The CDR3 DNA sequence: TGCGCCAGTGCCTGGGGGCAGGGGTATGGCTACACCTTC. This sequence encodes CASAWGQGYGYTF.

Concerning this clonotype: With a much larger clone just one base away, this may be a read error. The V and J genes are TRBV7-9 and TRBJ1-1; D uncertain. The CDR3 extends over 15 amino acids. Trimming took off 6 bases at V and 6 bases at J, with 20 bases between the two ends. Germline values: CDR1 SEHNR, CDR2 FQNEAQ (reference sequence). This CDR3 reads CASRFFTAVESEAFF. For the CDR3, the DNA is TGTGCCAGCAGGTTTTTCACAGCGGTTGAATCTGAAGCTTTCTTT.

This clonotype has a count of ten or more. The rearrangement joins TRBV12-3 or TRBV12-4 to TRBJ2-3; 10 bases are shared with TRBD2. The CDR3 consists of 15 residues. V was clipped by 5 bases and J by 2 bases; unmatched bases: 4. The CDR3 nucleotides are TGTGCCAGCAGTAGAGCGGGGGGGCCCACAGATACGCAGTATTTT. This codes for CASSRAGGPTDTQYF.

This rearrangement joins TRBV14 to TRBJ1-1, with D unclear. Germline CDR1 and CDR2: SGHDN and FVKESK. Trimming took 0 bases from V and 4 from J, leaving 6 bases between them. This CDR3 has 13 residues. The CDR3 reads CASSQETFTEAFF. The CDR3 DNA reads TGTGCCAGCAGCCAAGAGACATTCACTGAAGCTTTCTTT.

Ten or more counts support this clonotype. The genes are TRBV29-1 and TRBJ2-3; maybe TRBD2 (6 bases). Germline assignment: CDR1 SQVTM and CDR2 ANQGSEA. Trimming removed 3 bases at V and 0 bases at J, with 7 bases between. The CDR3 contains 13 residues. The CDR3 region is CSVERDSTDTQYF. The CDR3 nucleotides are TGCAGCGTTGAGCGGGATAGCACAGATACGCAGTATTTT.

This clonotype was observed a handful of times. The chain links TRBV11-2 to TRBJ1-2; possibly TRBD1 for D (5 bases). Germline CDR1 is SGHAT and CDR2 is FQNNGV. V lost 5 bases, J lost 0 bases, and 19 bases lay in between. The CDR3 loop spans 17 amino acids. The CDR3: CASSPTRAGLANYGYTF. The CDR3 DNA sequence: TGTGCCAGCAGCCCGACCCGGGCAGGGCTAGCTAACTATGGCTACACCTTC.